The 15 T cell receptor beta chains listed next were all sequenced from one sample in a study of sequential checkpoint blockade in melanoma. Treatment defined: randomized to nivolumab then ipilimumab (arm A) or the reverse (arm B). Profiled with immunoSEQ multiplex PCR; TCRdb holds only in-frame clones, not every one. Of about 3,800 clones listed, around 23% were seen once; the top ten hold 20% to 25%. The material sequenced was tumor tissue (inferred from file names), taken from a patient given nivolumab and ipilimumab in sequence. These TCRs come from a human donor with melanoma.

The chain couples TRBV11-3 to TRBJ2-4, with D perhaps TRBD1 or TRBD2 (5 bases each). This CDR3 has 14 residues. Germline CDR1 is SGHNT and CDR2 is YENEEA. V lost 5 bases and J lost 6, with 14 bases in between. CDR3 region: CASSQPGQGNIQYF. CDR3 nucleotide sequence: TGTGCCAGCAGCCAGCCGGGGCAGGGAAACATTCAGTACTTC.

This clone was counted only a few times. The chain employs TRBV7-1 and TRBJ2-1, with D perhaps TRBD2 (5 bases). TRBV7-1 is an ORF, and what it does is uncertain. Trimming pared 8 bases from V and 6 bases from J, leaving 17 bases between. This CDR3 region has 14 residues. The CDR3 region has the DNA TGTGCCAGCGGAGCGGCCACCGTCTCCAATGAGCAGTTCTTC. Amino acids: CASGAATVSNEQFF.

This clone is termed medium-sized. The chain has TRBV11-3 and TRBJ1-3; 10 bases are shared with TRBD1. The germline CDR1 and CDR2 sequences are SGHNT and YENEEA. With 8 bases clipped from V and 0 bases from J, the junction kept 1 base outside the gene matches. The CDR3 spans 14 residues. CDR3 in amino acids: CASGDRGSGNTIYF. In DNA, the CDR3 is TGTGCCAGCGGGGACAGGGGCTCTGGAAACACCATATATTTT.

By share, this clone ranks as medium-sized. The rearrangement uses TRBV6-8 and TRBJ1-2; the D is unclear. This CDR3 has 14 residues. The V gene's germline CDR1 is MNHGY and CDR2 SAAAGT. Trimming pared 5 bases from V and 8 bases from J, leaving 18 bases between. CDR3 loop: CASSDFSRSWGYTF. In DNA, the CDR3 is TGTGCCAGCAGTGACTTCTCCCGGAGTTGGGGCTACACCTTC.

The gene calls are TRBV12-5 and TRBJ2-2; the D gene is possibly TRBD2 (7 bases). Trimming left V 2 bases short and J 6 bases short, with 16 bases between. Germline assignment: CDR1 LGHNT and CDR2 FRNRAP. The CDR3 runs 16 residues. The CDR3 spells CASGLSIGGGPGELFF. DNA for the CDR3: TGTGCTAGTGGTTTGAGTATAGGGGGAGGGCCCGGGGAGCTGTTTTTT.

This clone was seen once. The V call is TRBV18, the J call TRBJ1-1; 8 bases match TRBD1. V lost 5 bases to trimming and J lost 1 base; unmatched junction nucleotides: 3. The germline V gene encodes CDR1 KGHSH and CDR2 LQKENI. The CDR3 is 14 residues long. DNA of the CDR3: TGTGCCAGCTCAACGACAGGGGAGAACACTGAAGCTTTCTTT. It yields the protein CASSTTGENTEAFF.

By its share, this clone is large. The rearrangement joins TRBV29-1 to TRBJ2-2; D may be TRBD2 (5 bases). This CDR3 region has 16 residues. CDR1 is SQVTM, CDR2 ANQGSEA, per germline. V lost 5 bases to trimming and J lost 1 base, with 17 bases between them. The CDR3 bases are TGCAGCGTTCAAGGGAGTGCTAGTCGGAACACCGGGGAGCTGTTTTTT. It encodes CSVQGSASRNTGELFF.

By frequency in the sample, this clone is medium-sized (0.01 to 0.1%). The V gene is TRBV11-3, the J gene TRBJ1-5; 9 bases line up with TRBD1. With 5 bases clipped from V and 4 bases from J, the junction kept 3 bases outside the gene matches. The V gene's germline CDR1 is SGHNT and CDR2 YENEEA. The CDR3 sequence is 14 residues long. The CDR3 region has the DNA TGTGCCAGCAGCATCGGGACAGGGAATCAGCCCCAGCATTTT. Translated, it gives CASSIGTGNQPQHF.

This chain links TRBV5-1 with TRBJ2-7, with 10 positions matching TRBD1. The trim removed 10 bases at V and 6 bases at J, leaving 16 bases unmatched. The CDR3 covers 15 residues. The germline V gene has CDR1 SGHRS and CDR2 YFSETQ. In DNA form, the CDR3 reads TGCGCCTCCACCCGAGGGACAGGGGAGTTTGGCGAGCAGTACTTC. Translated: CASTRGTGEFGEQYF. Full variable domain (rest looked up from reference TRBV5-1 and TRBJ2-7): KAGVTQTPRYLIKTRGQQVTLSCSPISGHRSVSWYQQTPGQGLQFLFEYFSETQRNKGNFPGRFSGRQFSNSRSEMNVSTLELGDSALYLCASTRGTGEFGEQYFGPGTRLTVT.

This clone is termed large. This chain uses TRBV11-3 with TRBJ1-3; unclear D gene. V gave up 1 base and J gave up 0 bases, with 10 bases separating them. Per the germline V gene, CDR1 is SGHNT and CDR2 is YENEEA. CDR3 length: 16 amino acids. CDR3 bases: TGTGCCAGCAGCTTAGGAGCAGGTCCCTCTGGAAACACCATATATTTT. Amino acids: CASSLGAGPSGNTIYF.

Only a few counts were recorded for this clone. This chain connects TRBV11-3 to TRBJ2-2; D is possibly TRBD1 (6 bases). V shed 5 bases and J shed 6 bases, with 16 bases lying between them. CDR1 is SGHNT, CDR2 YENEEA, per germline. The CDR3 has 15 residues. The CDR3 DNA reads TGTGCCAGCAGCGGCCGCGGCAGGGGAGCCGGGGAGCTGTTTTTT. Protein sequence: CASSGRGRGAGELFF.

V is TRBV25-1 and J is TRBJ1-6, with 8 bases aligning to TRBD1. The junction had 8 bases not matched to a gene; V was cut back by 8 bases and J by 5 bases. CDR1 MGHDK and CDR2 SYGVNS come from the germline V gene. The CDR3 loop spans 15 amino acids. Here the CDR3 reads CASSEAGQDNSPLHF. CDR3 in DNA: TGTGCCAGCTCCGAGGCGGGACAGGATAATTCACCCCTCCACTTT.

In this sample, this clone turned up a few times. This chain links TRBV9 with TRBJ2-3; TRBD2 agrees at 9 bases. CDR1 is SGDLS, CDR2 YYNGEE, per germline. CDR3 length equals 16 residues. With 4 bases clipped from V and 1 base from J, the junction kept 7 bases outside the gene matches. CDR3 protein: CASSFLAGLGTDTQYF. The DNA for the CDR3 is TGTGCCAGCAGCTTTCTAGCGGGATTAGGCACAGATACGCAGTATTTT.

The rearrangement joins TRBV6-8 to TRBJ2-7, with TRBD1 identical over 12 bases. The germline V gene has CDR1 MNHGY and CDR2 SAAAGT. The V gene end was trimmed by 6 bases and the J gene end by 5 bases; junction bases not matched to a gene: 11. CDR3 length: 16 amino acids. The CDR3 protein is CASSHNRGTGGHEQYF. CDR3 DNA: TGTGCCAGCAGCCATAATCGGGGGACAGGGGGCCACGAGCAGTACTTC.

The rearrangement uses TRBV11-3 and TRBJ2-2; 13 nucleotides align to TRBD2. J gave up 5 bases and V 3 bases, and 6 bases lay outside the gene matches. Germline values: CDR1 SGHNT, CDR2 YENEEA. This CDR3 is 17 amino acids long. This chain's CDR3 is CASSFLTSGRVTGELFF. The CDR3 nucleotides read TGTGCCAGCAGCTTTCTTACTAGCGGGAGGGTAACCGGGGAGCTGTTTTTT.